Listed below are T cell receptor beta chains from one sample, sequenced in a study of T cell repertoires in cytomegalovirus infection. One entry per CDR3 protein, called by TCRdb with MiXCR from the reads. The sample holds nearly 700,000 distinct CDR3 sequences, roughly a third seen once. Which antigens these TCRs recognize remains unknown. Sequencing was performed on cultured PBMCs, taken from culture after CMV antigen stimulation. These receptors were obtained from a human donor in good health (CMV status not recorded). Some clones in this sample may be carry-over from other donors' samples. CDR3s include the opening cysteine and the closing phenylalanine or tryptophan. A D gene is named only where the DNA matches it firmly. Size is stated for part of the rows, as once, few or many counts, or as a class when the clone is expanded.

V	J	D	size	CDR3	DNA
TRBV7-9	TRBJ1-4	NA	NA	CASSLGAAANEKLFF	TGTGCCAGCAGCTTAGGGGCAGCTGCTAATGAAAAACTGTTTTTT
TRBV2	TRBJ1-6	NA	NA	CASRSSFVWDLHF	TGTGCCAGCAGGTCCAGTTTCGTCTGGGACCTCCACTTT
TRBV5-4	TRBJ2-5	TRBD2	few	CASSSRTSGQQETQYF	TGTGCCAGCAGCTCCAGGACTAGCGGGCAACAAGAGACCCAGTACTTC
TRBV5-4	TRBJ1-4	TRBD1	NA	CATGDRRNEKLFF	TGTGCCACCGGGGACAGACGGAATGAAAAACTGTTTTTT
TRBV7-9	TRBJ2-1	NA	few	CASRGPFNNEQFF	TGTGCCAGCAGAGGTCCCTTCAACAATGAGCAGTTCTTC
TRBV7-6	TRBJ1-4	NA	NA	CASSRTPGQGEKLFF	TGTGCCAGCAGCCGCACTCCGGGACAAGGGGAAAAACTGTTTTTT
TRBV5-5	TRBJ1-2	NA	few	CASSLANNYGYTF	TGTGCCAGCAGCTTAGCGAATAACTATGGCTACACCTTC
TRBV6-1	TRBJ1-5	NA	NA	CASSERWQVNQPQHF	TGTGCCAGCAGTGAAAGATGGCAGGTCAATCAGCCCCAGCATTTT
TRBV6-2/TRBV6-3	TRBJ1-5	NA	NA	CASTSGEGVQPQHF	TGTGCCAGCACCTCCGGTGAGGGGGTCCAGCCCCAGCATTTT
TRBV6-1	TRBJ2-3	TRBD1	few	CASRGQVSTDTQYF	TGTGCCAGCAGAGGACAGGTTAGCACAGATACGCAGTATTTT
TRBV7-2	TRBJ1-3	NA	many	CASSSPRVGLPNSGNTIYF	TGTGCCAGCAGCTCCCCCCGGGTGGGGCTACCCAACTCTGGAAACACCATATATTTT
TRBV12-3/TRBV12-4	TRBJ2-1	NA	few	CASSLLGPPYNEQFF	TGTGCCAGCAGTTTATTGGGTCCACCTTACAATGAGCAGTTCTTC
TRBV9	TRBJ2-3	NA	NA	CASSNSGLGPDTQYF	TGTGCCAGCAGCAACTCAGGGCTGGGGCCAGATACGCAGTATTTT
TRBV7-8	TRBJ2-1	TRBD1	many	CASSRMTGANEQFF	TGTGCCAGCAGCCGGATGACAGGGGCGAATGAGCAGTTCTTC
TRBV7-2	TRBJ1-6	NA	few	CASSPTRVGSPLHF	TGTGCCAGCAGCCCGACCAGGGTCGGCTCACCCCTCCACTTT
TRBV24-1	TRBJ2-1	TRBD2	NA	CATSDPSGGHYNEQFF	TGTGCCACCAGTGACCCGAGCGGGGGACACTACAATGAGCAGTTCTTC
TRBV27	TRBJ1-2	NA	NA	CASSFAAGADYGYTF	TGTGCCAGCAGTTTTGCGGCAGGGGCCGACTATGGCTACACCTTC
TRBV11-1	TRBJ2-3	NA	few	CASSSNTHGVQDTQYF	TGTGCCAGCAGCTCTAACACCCATGGGGTTCAAGATACGCAGTATTTT
TRBV12-3/TRBV12-4	TRBJ1-4	NA	few	CASSNRDLHEKLFF	TGTGCCAGCAGTAACCGGGACCTTCATGAAAAACTGTTTTTT
TRBV6-2/TRBV6-3	TRBJ2-1	NA	few	CASSYSRGGPLNEQFF	TGTGCCAGCAGTTACTCGAGAGGCGGGCCCTTAAATGAGCAGTTCTTC
TRBV7-9	TRBJ1-6	TRBD1	few	CASSLAAGGPYNSPLHF	TGTGCCAGCAGCTTAGCGGCAGGGGGACCCTATAATTCACCCCTCCACTTT
TRBV7-9	TRBJ2-1	TRBD2	NA	CASSIGLAVLVNEQFF	TGTGCCAGCAGCATCGGACTAGCGGTCTTGGTCAATGAGCAGTTCTTC
TRBV7-2	TRBJ2-3	TRBD2	NA	CASSLVSGRGVPDTQYF	TGTGCCAGCAGCTTAGTATCAGGGCGGGGGGTACCAGATACGCAGTATTTT
TRBV6-1	TRBJ2-3	NA	many	CASSTGSTDTQYF	TGTGCCAGCAGTACAGGGAGCACAGATACGCAGTATTTT